The 25 T cell receptor beta chains below come from one sample, sequenced in a study of neurological immune-mediated disorders. TCRdb reprocessed the 5' RACE reads via MiXCR and lists one record per CDR3 protein. The sample contains approximately 40,000 distinct CDR3 sequences, about 4.1% of which appear only once. The sequenced sample was PBMCs. Receptors were obtained from a man aged 30 to 39 with multiple sclerosis.

This clonotype showed up just a few times. The conserved final phenylalanine or tryptophan is absent from the CDR3, which likely points to a read error. The DNA is omitted, as the CDR3 cannot be located on it reliably, and the CDR3 follows TCRdb's listing. The V and J genes are TRBV6-1 and TRBJ1-1. CDR1 is MNHNS, CDR2 SASEGT, per germline. The CDR3 is made up of 9 amino acids, end residues included. The CDR3 sequence: CASSDEVGL.

Turning to this clonotype: A much larger clone is a single base away; this may be a read error. Likely a read error: the CDR3 ends without its conserved phenylalanine or tryptophan. The chain uses TRBV5-1 and TRBJ1-2; 8 bases line up with TRBD1. CDR1 SGHRS and CDR2 YFSETQ come from the germline V gene. The V and J ends lost 2 bases and 3 bases, in that order; junction bases with no gene match: 3. The CDR3 spans 14 residues. CDR3 protein: CASSLTGQDYGYTC. The DNA of the CDR3 is TGCGCCAGCAGCTTAACGGGACAGGACTATGGCTACACCTGC.

This clonotype was seen ten or more times. The chain joins TRBV27 to TRBJ2-7; 7 nucleotides line up with TRBD1. Per germline, CDR1 MNHEY and CDR2 SMNVEV (reference sequence). The ends lost 3 bases at V and 0 bases at J; junction bases unmatched: 2. This CDR3 region has 14 residues. The CDR3 region has the DNA TGTGCCAGCAGTTTCGCAGGGGGCTCCTACGAGCAGTACTTC. Its protein is CASSFAGGSYEQYF.

Many counts were recorded for this clonotype. V usage is TRBV30 and J usage is TRBJ2-7; D is ambiguous. With 0 bases removed from V and 1 base from J, the gap between germline ends came to 10 bases. Looked up from germline, CDR1 is GTSNPN and CDR2 is SVGIG (reference sequence). The CDR3 is made up of 14 amino acids. The CDR3 DNA sequence: TGTGCCTGGAGTGTAGACTTGCATTCCTACGAGCAGTACTTC. It yields the protein CAWSVDLHSYEQYF.

In this sample, this clonotype turned up many times. The chain joins TRBV7-9 to TRBJ2-2, with TRBD1 matching over 10 bases. The ends lost 5 bases at V and 7 bases at J; junction bases unmatched: 4. The germline V gene encodes CDR1 SEHNR and CDR2 FQNEAQ (reference sequence). This CDR3 spans 14 amino acids. CDR3: CASSQGQGDGELFF. Here the CDR3 DNA reads TGTGCCAGCAGCCAAGGACAGGGGGACGGGGAGCTGTTTTTT. The full variable domain, rest sourced from reference TRBV7-9 and TRBJ2-2, is DTGVSQNPRHKITKRGQNVTFRCDPISEHNRLYWYRQTLGQGPEFLTYFQNEAQLEKSRLLSDRFSAERPKGSFSTLEIQRTEQGDSAMYLCASSQGQGDGELFFGEGSRLTVL.

This clonotype has a count of ten or more. The chain couples TRBV20-1 to TRBJ2-1; TRBD2 aligns across 8 bases. Germline-derived CDR1 and CDR2 are DFQATT and SNEGSKA (reference sequence). The CDR3 covers 16 residues. The V and J ends lost 4 bases and 4 bases, in that order; junction bases with no gene match: 12. The CDR3 region has the DNA TGCAGTGCTACCCGACTGGGTAGCGGGGATTACAATGAGCAGTTCTTC. As protein: CSATRLGSGDYNEQFF.

This clonotype was counted at least ten times. V is TRBV20-1 and J is TRBJ2-5, with TRBD2 identical over 8 bases. The CDR3 is 13 residues long. Germline-derived CDR1 and CDR2 are DFQATT and SNEGSKA (reference sequence). V lost 6 bases to trimming and J lost 7 bases; unmatched junction nucleotides: 10. CDR3 protein: CSANPGGPGTQYF. The CDR3 DNA follows: TGCAGTGCCAATCCGGGGGGGCCCGGGACCCAGTACTTC.

This clonotype was seen ten or more times. The chain employs TRBV20-1 and TRBJ2-7; D is possibly TRBD1 (6 bases). CDR3 length: 14 amino acids. V dropped 3 bases and J dropped 2 bases, with 14 bases sitting between them. Germline assignment: CDR1 DFQATT and CDR2 SNEGSKA (reference sequence). CDR3 protein: CSASDTGRTYEQYF. For the CDR3, the DNA is TGCAGTGCTAGTGATACAGGGAGAACCTACGAGCAGTACTTC.

This clonotype has more than one count but fewer than ten. At one end the junction does not follow the germline gene, possibly because of a read error. In DNA, the CDR3 is TGTGCCAGCTCACGGCTGCCCGGGACAGAAGGCAATCAGCCCCAGAATTTT. Encoded protein: CASSRLPGTEGNQPQNF. J is TRBJ1-5 and V is TRBV18; 7 nucleotides match TRBD1. Germline V gene lookup returns CDR1 KGHSH and CDR2 LQKENI. This CDR3 spans 17 amino acids. Using reference TRBV18 and TRBJ1-5 for the parts outside the CDR3, the full variable domain is NAGVMQNPRHLVRRRGQEARLRCSPMKGHSHVYWYRQLPEEGLKFMVYLQKENIIDESGMPKERFSAEFPKEGPSILRIQQVVRGDSAAYFCASSRLPGTEGNQPQNFGDGTRLSIL.

Within the sample, this clonotype is medium-sized. V is TRBV4-2 and J is TRBJ1-5, with D possibly matching TRBD1 (5 bases). The CDR3 contains 15 residues. Germline values: CDR1 LGHNA, CDR2 YNFKEQ. Deletions cut 0 bases from V and 3 bases from J, with 9 bases between. For the CDR3, the DNA is TGTGCCAGCAGCCAAGAGGCAGGGACCAATCAGCCCCAGCATTTT. Amino acid sequence: CASSQEAGTNQPQHF.

This clonotype was counted many times. The CDR3 loop reads CASSLESGEGETQYF. The CDR3 bases are TGTGCCAGCAGCTTAGAAAGCGGGGAAGGGGAGACCCAGTACTTC. The chain employs TRBV7-2 and TRBJ2-5; 7 bases align to TRBD2. V dropped 1 base and J dropped 5; count of bases not matched to a gene: 7. The CDR3 runs 15 residues. The germline gives CDR1 SGHTA, CDR2 FQGNSA.

This clonotype was detected once. A much larger clone lies a single base off, so this may be a read error. This chain connects TRBV20-1 to TRBJ1-5; 8 positions agree with TRBD1. CDR1 and CDR2 (germline): DFQATT, SNEGSKA (reference sequence). The CDR3 totals 14 residues. The CDR3 nucleotides are TGCAGTGCTAGAGATATGACAGGGGTACAGCCCCAGAATTTT. This codes for CSARDMTGVQPQNF.

This clonotype was recorded at least ten times. The gene calls are TRBV20-1 and TRBJ2-1; possibly TRBD2 for D (6 bases). CDR1 and CDR2 from the germline V gene are DFQATT and SNEGSKA (reference sequence). The CDR3 length is 15 residues. Trimming pared 1 base from V and 2 bases from J, leaving 12 bases between. The CDR3 is CSARGRGIAYNEQFF. The DNA of the CDR3 is TGCAGTGCTAGAGGGCGGGGCATTGCCTACAATGAGCAGTTCTTC.

DNA for the CDR3: TGTGCCAGCAGGAGCGAGTGGATAGGAAAGGAGACCCAGTACTTC. Translation gives CASRSEWIGKETQYF. The chain uses TRBV12-3 or TRBV12-4 and TRBJ2-5; D call uncertain. The V end was cut by 6 bases, the J end by 5 bases, with 19 bases between. CDR3 length: 15 residues.

V gene TRBV11-3 combines with J gene TRBJ2-7; TRBD1 matches at 9 bases. V lost 5 bases to trimming and J lost 7 bases; unmatched junction nucleotides: 6. This CDR3 region has 13 residues. Germline CDR1 is SGHNT and CDR2 is YENEEA. CDR3 DNA: TGTGCCAGCAGCCTACAGGGGGCTCAAGAGCAGTACTTC. Its protein product is CASSLQGAQEQYF.

This clonotype was found many times. V is TRBV10-3 and J is TRBJ1-2; D ambiguous. CDR1 and CDR2 (germline): ENHRY, SYGVKD. This CDR3 region has 12 residues. V gave up 6 bases and J gave up 3 bases, with 8 bases separating them. The DNA for the CDR3 is TGTGCCATCAGAGGGCAGGACTATGGCTACACCTTC. Its protein is CAIRGQDYGYTF.

The chain is built from TRBV6-2 or TRBV6-3 and TRBJ1-2; D call uncertain. V lost 5 bases to trimming and J lost 4 bases, with 26 bases between them. Germline CDR1 MNHEY, CDR2 SVGEGT. The CDR3 has 18 amino acids. The chain's CDR3 is CASSPTGIDSLKFYGYTF. The DNA for the CDR3 is TGTGCCAGCAGTCCAACCGGGATAGATAGCCTCAAGTTCTATGGCTACACCTTC.

This clonotype was detected a few times. One end of the junction fails to match germline, which may point to a read error. The V and J genes are TRBV20-1 and TRBJ1-1; D gene ambiguous. This CDR3 comprises 15 residues. Germline V gene data show CDR1 as DFQATT and CDR2 as SNEGSKA (reference sequence). The CDR3 nucleotides read TGCAGTGCCAGAGACCCCCCCGAAGGAGGCACTGAAGCTTTCTTT. Protein sequence: CSARDPPEGGTEAFF.

This clonotype was observed at least ten times. The V call is TRBV7-9, the J call TRBJ1-5, with TRBD1 matching 7 bases. The CDR3 runs 14 residues. V trimming: 6 bases; J trimming: 2 bases; junction bases outside the gene matches: 4. The V gene's germline CDR1 is SEHNR and CDR2 FQNEAQ (reference sequence). The CDR3 DNA follows: TGTGCCAGCAGTCTCACAGGGGGCAATCAGCCCCAGCATTTT. It translates to CASSLTGGNQPQHF.

This clonotype came up many times. The chain has TRBV7-9 and TRBJ1-6; maybe TRBD1 (5 bases). The CDR3 runs 16 residues. The V and J ends lost 9 bases and 2 bases respectively, with 17 bases between them. Germline loops: CDR1 SEHNR, CDR2 FQNEAQ (reference sequence). CDR3 residues: CASAGTRDPYNSPLHF. In DNA form, the CDR3 reads TGTGCCAGTGCCGGGACGAGGGACCCCTATAATTCACCCCTCCACTTT.

The sample holds a few counts of this clonotype. This chain uses TRBV6-2 or TRBV6-3 with TRBJ2-4; D is perhaps TRBD2 (5 bases). V lost 8 bases and J 7 bases, leaving 9 bases between the germline ends. Germline CDR1 is MNHEY and CDR2 is SVGEGT. This CDR3 spans 11 amino acids. The CDR3 sequence: CASLTGNIQYF. CDR3 nucleotide sequence: TGTGCCAGCCTTACGGGGAACATTCAGTACTTC.

This clonotype has a count of ten or more. The chain is built from TRBV5-1 and TRBJ2-7; a possible D gene is TRBD1 (6 bases). The V end lost 0 bases, the J end lost 5 bases, and 15 bases lay between the germline ends. The CDR3 contains 15 residues. Germline V gene data show CDR1 as SGHRS and CDR2 as YFSETQ. The CDR3 loop reads CASSLVARGRDEQYF. The CDR3 DNA is TGCGCCAGCAGCTTGGTCGCCAGGGGCAGGGACGAGCAGTACTTC.

This sequence joins TRBV5-1 and TRBJ2-7; possible D gene TRBD2, 6 bases. CDR3 length: 16 residues. Germline V gene lookup returns CDR1 SGHRS and CDR2 YFSETQ. Trimming left V 0 bases short and J 2 bases short, with 15 bases between. The CDR3 bases are TGCGCCAGCAGCTTGGCCGTCGGGGGACGGACCTACGAGCAGTACTTC. The encoded protein is CASSLAVGGRTYEQYF.

This clonotype was counted ten times or more. This rearrangement joins TRBV6-1 to TRBJ2-2; D not resolved. The length of the CDR3 is 13 residues. Per germline, CDR1 MNHNS and CDR2 SASEGT. The V end was cut by 2 bases, the J end by 6 bases, with 7 bases between. The CDR3 bases are TGTGCCAGCAGTGAACCATACCCCGGGGAGCTGTTTTTT. Protein: CASSEPYPGELFF.

This clonotype was recorded many times. The CDR3 DNA reads TGCGCCAGCAGCCACCCCCGGGCATTCGAAGCTTTCTTT. Its protein product is CASSHPRAFEAFF. V and J are TRBV4-1 and TRBJ1-1; unclear D gene. Trimming removed 3 bases at V and 8 bases at J, with 13 bases between. The germline gives CDR1 MGHRA, CDR2 YSYEKL. The CDR3 length is 13 residues.